This TCR beta chain comes out of a study of blood T cell repertoires in COVID-19. Profiled with immunoSEQ multiplex PCR; TCRdb holds only in-frame clones, not every one. The sample carries 110,000 or so clones, 75% to 90% recorded once. Germline CDR1 and CDR2: MRHNA and SNTAGT. Germline trimming cut 6 bases from V and 5 bases from J; bases unmatched to any gene: 7. This CDR3 has 14 amino acids. Material: peripheral blood. The chain employs TRBV6-4 and TRBJ1-2; 9 nucleotides line up with TRBD1. The origin of this receptor is a woman aged 55 to 70 with COVID-19, enrolled during active disease. This chain's CDR3 is CASSPTGGGYGYTF. The CDR3, as DNA: TGTGCCAGCAGCCCCACAGGGGGCGGTTATGGCTACACCTTC.